This is a list of T cell receptor beta chains from one sample in a study of shared clonotypes between healthy human individuals. Generated by immunoSEQ multiplex PCR, the TCRdb table keeps only in-frame clones and is missing some. In the table there are about 2 million clones, 95% of which are singletons. Sequenced: naive CD4+ T cells sorted from blood. Every receptor here comes from a man aged 18 to 35 in good health. Both conserved end residues are part of each CDR3. A D gene is named only where the DNA matches it firmly. The size entry is marked missing in some rows and otherwise reads once, few, many or a size class.

>-|TRBV10-1|-|TRBJ1-5
CASSEKRAGKAGNQPQHF
TGCGCCAGCAGTGAGAAGAGGGCGGGCAAGGCGGGCAATCAGCCCCAGCATTTT
>once|TRBV6-5|TRBD2|TRBJ2-7
CASSPRAGAYEQYF
TGTGCCAGCAGCCCCAGGGCGGGAGCCTACGAGCAGTACTTC
>-|TRBV7-2|-|TRBJ1-5
CASSLDTNQPQHF
TGTGCCAGCAGCTTGGACACCAATCAGCCCCAGCATTTT
>-|TRBV7-2|-|TRBJ2-7
CASSLLPYEQYF
TGTGCCAGCAGCTTGTTACCCTACGAGCAGTACTTC
>-|TRBV7-2|-|TRBJ2-3
CASSVRPSGSTDTQYF
TGTGCCAGCAGCGTCCGGCCATCCGGGAGCACAGATACGCAGTATTTT
>-|TRBV5-4|TRBD1|TRBJ2-7
CASNRDREDEQYF
TGTGCCAGCAACCGGGACAGGGAGGACGAGCAGTACTTC
>-|TRBV9|TRBD1|TRBJ2-7
CASSWTGGDEQYF
TGTGCCAGCAGCTGGACAGGGGGGGACGAGCAGTACTTC
>-|TRBV5-6|TRBD1|TRBJ2-1
CASSLAAGGIDEQFF
TGTGCCAGCAGCTTGGCGGCAGGGGGTATTGATGAGCAGTTCTTC
>-|TRBV28|-|TRBJ2-7
CASSPGSDYEQYF
TGTGCCAGCAGTCCGGGGTCCGACTACGAGCAGTACTTC
>-|TRBV2|-|TRBJ2-5
CASSVGGETQYF
TGTGCCAGCAGTGTTGGAGGGGAGACCCAGTACTTC
>-|TRBV7-8|TRBD2|TRBJ2-1
CASSLAGGGVYNEQFF
TGTGCCAGCAGCTTAGCTGGCGGGGGGGTCTACAATGAGCAGTTCTTC
>-|TRBV19|-|TRBJ2-7
CARRCIGEQYF
TGTGCCAGGAGATGTATCGGCGAGCAGTACTTC
>-|TRBV7-9|-|TRBJ1-5
CASSLDGTYSNQPQHF
TGTGCCAGCAGCTTAGATGGGACTTATAGCAATCAGCCCCAGCATTTT
>-|TRBV5-8|TRBD2|TRBJ2-1
CASSLGLAEYNEQFF
TGTGCCAGCAGCTTGGGACTAGCGGAGTACAATGAGCAGTTCTTC
>-|TRBV7-7|-|TRBJ1-4
CARAANEKLFF
TGTGCTAGAGCTGCGAATGAAAAACTGTTTTTT
>-|TRBV9|-|TRBJ1-1
CASSVEPENTEAFF
TGTGCCAGCAGCGTAGAGCCAGAGAACACTGAAGCTTTCTTT
>-|TRBV2|-|TRBJ2-2
CASSEAGPPGELFF
TGTGCCAGCAGTGAAGCGGGTCCACCCGGGGAGCTGTTTTTT
>-|TRBV5-4|-|TRBJ2-3
CASSLPSSRGTDTQYF
TGTGCCAGCAGCTTACCTAGCAGCCGAGGCACAGATACGCAGTATTTT
>-|TRBV10-2|-|TRBJ1-4
CASSENAPSATNEKLFF
TGCGCCAGCAGTGAGAATGCACCGTCCGCAACTAATGAAAAACTGTTTTTT
>-|TRBV10-3|-|TRBJ2-5
CAISKQGGGETQYF
TGTGCCATCAGCAAACAGGGCGGCGGAGAGACCCAGTACTTC
>-|TRBV30|TRBD1|TRBJ1-3
CAWSARGLLGNTIYF
TGTGCCTGGAGTGCCAGGGGGCTTTTGGGAAACACCATATATTTT
>-|TRBV6-1|TRBD1|TRBJ1-1
CAAGPRQGSEAFF
TGTGCCGCAGGCCCTAGACAGGGGTCTGAAGCTTTCTTT
>-|TRBV5-1|-|TRBJ2-3
CASSLEPDLSTTDTQYF
TGCGCCAGCAGCTTGGAGCCGGATCTCTCTACGACGGATACGCAGTATTTT
>-|TRBV7-6|-|TRBJ1-5
CASSPSGGTQPQHF
TGTGCCAGCAGCCCCTCGGGGGGAACCCAGCCCCAGCATTTT
>-|TRBV18|-|TRBJ2-3
CASSPSADTQYF
TGTGCCAGCTCACCTTCGGCAGATACGCAGTATTTT
>-|TRBV5-1|-|TRBJ2-2
CASSARILGELFF
TGCGCCAGCAGCGCAAGAATTCTCGGGGAGCTGTTTTTT
>-|TRBV20-1|-|TRBJ2-7
CSAHRGGGQYF
TGCAGTGCTCATAGGGGAGGTGGGCAGTACTTC
>once|TRBV6-1|-|TRBJ2-7
CASDADEQYF
TGTGCCAGCGATGCCGACGAGCAGTACTTC
>-|TRBV5-4|-|TRBJ2-3
CASSHPHTDTQYF
TGTGCCAGCAGCCACCCACACACAGATACGCAGTATTTT
>once|TRBV5-1|-|TRBJ2-1
CASSLSRGNYNEQFF
TGCGCCAGCAGCTTGTCGAGGGGGAACTACAATGAGCAGTTCTTC
>once|TRBV7-2|-|TRBJ2-2
CASSFAHGELFF
TGTGCCAGCAGCTTCGCTCACGGGGAGCTGTTTTTT
>-|TRBV5-1|TRBD2|TRBJ2-1
CASTTSGTEQFF
TGCGCCAGCACAACTAGCGGGACCGAGCAGTTCTTC
>-|TRBV6-1|-|TRBJ1-6
CASSELGSLSSYNSPLHF
TGTGCCAGCAGTGAATTGGGCAGTTTGAGCTCCTATAATTCACCCCTCCACTTT
>-|TRBV28|-|TRBJ1-1
CASPSLNTEAFF
TGTGCCAGCCCGAGCCTGAACACTGAAGCTTTCTTT
>-|TRBV30|-|TRBJ2-7
CAWSLGGYEQYF
TGTGCCTGGAGTCTGGGGGGCTACGAGCAGTACTTC
>once|TRBV4-1|TRBD2|TRBJ2-3
CASSLGGLADTDTQYF
TGCGCCAGCAGCCTCGGGGGACTAGCGGACACAGATACGCAGTATTTT
>-|TRBV25-1|TRBD1|TRBJ1-3
CASSEWEGASGNTIYF
TGTGCCAGCAGTGAATGGGAGGGGGCGTCTGGAAACACCATATATTTT
>-|TRBV30|TRBD1|TRBJ1-6
CAWSAGTGFSPLHF
TGTGCCTGGAGTGCTGGGACAGGGTTTTCACCCCTCCACTTT
>-|TRBV30|-|TRBJ1-1
CAWSWGVNTEAFF
TGTGCCTGGAGTTGGGGGGTGAACACTGAAGCTTTCTTT
>-|TRBV6-6|-|TRBJ1-4
CASSYGRSAANEKLFF
TGTGCCAGCAGTTACGGCCGTTCCGCAGCTAATGAAAAACTGTTTTTT
>-|TRBV6-6|-|TRBJ1-2
CASSQEFYGYTF
TGTGCCAGCAGCCAGGAATTCTATGGCTACACCTTC
>-|TRBV7-3|-|TRBJ1-6
CASSVDGNSPLHF
TGTGCCAGCAGCGTCGACGGGAATTCACCCCTCCACTTT
>-|TRBV2|-|TRBJ2-2
CASSALQNTGELFF
TGTGCCAGCAGTGCCTTACAGAACACCGGGGAGCTGTTTTTT
>-|TRBV6-6|-|TRBJ1-2
CASTAGSVYGYTF
TGTGCCAGTACGGCGGGCAGCGTCTATGGCTACACCTTC
>-|TRBV7-9|-|TRBJ1-5
CASSRGGGINQPQHF
TGTGCCAGCAGCCGAGGTGGCGGTATCAATCAGCCCCAGCATTTT
>-|TRBV4-1|TRBD1|TRBJ1-2
CASSHPGTGNYGYTF
TGCGCCAGCAGCCATCCCGGGACAGGAAACTATGGCTACACCTTC
>-|TRBV30|-|TRBJ2-5
CAWSGGRETQYF
TGTGCCTGGAGCGGGGGCAGGGAGACCCAGTACTTC
>-|TRBV30|-|TRBJ2-2
CACHLGKNTGELFF
TGTGCCTGCCACCTGGGGAAGAACACCGGGGAGCTGTTTTTT
>-|TRBV6-1|TRBD2|TRBJ2-5
CASSVAGGGIPETQYF
TGTGCCAGCAGTGTTGCCGGCGGGGGGATCCCAGAGACCCAGTACTTC
>-|TRBV9|-|TRBJ1-1
CASSVVTSTEAFF
TGTGCCAGCAGCGTAGTGACCTCCACTGAAGCTTTCTTT
>-|TRBV30|TRBD1|TRBJ1-1
CAWGQAINTEAFF
TGTGCCTGGGGACAGGCTATTAACACTGAAGCTTTCTTT
>once|TRBV10-3|TRBD1|TRBJ1-1
CAISESFAGGPSWGTEAFF
TGTGCCATCAGTGAGTCGTTTGCAGGGGGCCCCTCCTGGGGGACTGAAGCTTTCTTT
>-|TRBV12-1|-|TRBJ1-5
CASSPRDRGRNQPQHF
TGTGCCAGCAGCCCCCGGGACAGGGGACGCAATCAGCCCCAGCATTTT
>-|TRBV19|-|TRBJ2-1
CASSRTTSGVRSYNEQFF
TGTGCCAGTAGCCGAACGACGAGCGGAGTACGCTCCTACAATGAGCAGTTCTTC
>-|TRBV6-6|TRBD1|TRBJ2-5
CASRPGTGGAGETQYF
TGTGCCAGCAGACCCGGGACAGGGGGCGCAGGAGAGACCCAGTACTTC